This is a list of T cell receptor beta chains from one sample in a study of cytomegalovirus exposure and HLA in healthy donors. Produced via immunoSEQ multiplex PCR; TCRdb's table is partial and in-frame only. The table has some 110,000 clones, roughly 83% seen once. Sequencing was done on a sample of PBMCs. The receptors were sampled from a man younger than 30 in good health and CMV-seronegative. CDR3s include the opening cysteine and the closing phenylalanine or tryptophan. The order of the fields is V gene, clone size, D gene, J gene, CDR3 DNA, CDR3 protein. A D gene is named only where the DNA matches it firmly. Size tells how often a clone was seen (once, few, many) or the class of an expanded clone, and some rows leave it out.

V: TRBV6-6; size: .; D: TRBD1; J: TRBJ1-2; DNA: TGTGCCAGCAAAACCGGGGACAGGGGCTCTGGCTACACCTTC; CDR3: CASKTGDRGSGYTF
V: TRBV6-4; size: .; D: .; J: TRBJ1-4; DNA: TGTGCCAGCAGTGACTCGTCGGGGGGCGATGAAAAACTGTTTTTT; CDR3: CASSDSSGGDEKLFF
V: TRBV6-5; size: .; D: TRBD1; J: TRBJ2-3; DNA: TGTGCCAGCAGTCGCGGACAGGGCACAGATACGCAGTATTTT; CDR3: CASSRGQGTDTQYF
V: TRBV6-1; size: .; D: TRBD2; J: TRBJ2-3; DNA: TGTGCCAGCAGGGAACTAGCGGGGGGGCCAGATACGCAGTATTTT; CDR3: CASRELAGGPDTQYF
V: TRBV6-6; size: .; D: TRBD2; J: TRBJ2-5; DNA: TGTGCCAGCACCCTAGCGGTCCAAGAGACCCAGTACTTC; CDR3: CASTLAVQETQYF
V: TRBV11-1; size: .; D: .; J: TRBJ1-1; DNA: TGTGCCAGCAGCGCTATAGGCGGGGGAGGCACTGAAGCTTTCTTT; CDR3: CASSAIGGGGTEAFF
V: TRBV4-2; size: .; D: .; J: TRBJ2-7; DNA: TGTGCCAGCAGCCAAAAGAACTCCGCGGACGAGCAGTACTTC; CDR3: CASSQKNSADEQYF
V: TRBV19; size: once; D: .; J: TRBJ2-2; DNA: TGTGCCAGTAGCCAGACAGTGAACACCGGGGAGCTGTTTTTT; CDR3: CASSQTVNTGELFF
V: TRBV7-9; size: .; D: .; J: TRBJ1-1; DNA: TGTGCCAGCAGCCCACAAGTAGGGGGGAACACTGAAGCTTTCTTT; CDR3: CASSPQVGGNTEAFF
V: TRBV10-3; size: .; D: .; J: TRBJ1-5; DNA: TGTGCCATCAGTAAAAGCGGGGCCCAGCTGGGTCAGCCCCAGCATTTT; CDR3: CAISKSGAQLGQPQHF
V: TRBV6-1; size: .; D: TRBD2; J: TRBJ2-7; DNA: TGTGCCAGTATTGGCGGGGGGTCCTTTTACGAGCAGTACTTC; CDR3: CASIGGGSFYEQYF
V: TRBV19; size: .; D: TRBD2; J: TRBJ2-5; DNA: TGTGCCAGTAAGGCTAGCGGGGCAGTAGAGACCCAGTACTTC; CDR3: CASKASGAVETQYF
V: TRBV11-3; size: .; D: TRBD1; J: TRBJ2-6; DNA: TGTGCCAGCAGCGATCGGACAGGGTCTGGGGCCAACGTCCTGACTTTC; CDR3: CASSDRTGSGANVLTF
V: TRBV5-1; size: .; D: TRBD1; J: TRBJ2-5; DNA: TGCGCCAGCAGCTTGGTGGGACAGGGGGCTGGGACCCAGTACTTC; CDR3: CASSLVGQGAGTQYF
V: TRBV11-3; size: .; D: .; J: TRBJ2-2; DNA: TGTGCCAGCAGCCCGGGTGGACAGCACACCGGGGAGCTGTTTTTT; CDR3: CASSPGGQHTGELFF
V: TRBV6-5; size: .; D: .; J: TRBJ2-5; DNA: TGTGCCAGCAGTTATTCGGAGACCCAGTACTTC; CDR3: CASSYSETQYF
V: TRBV4-2; size: .; D: TRBD2; J: TRBJ2-5; DNA: TGTGCCAGCAGCTACGGGACTAGCGGGATCAAGACCCAGTACTTC; CDR3: CASSYGTSGIKTQYF
V: TRBV5-6; size: .; D: TRBD1; J: TRBJ1-4; DNA: TGTGCCAGCAGCCCCGGGACAGGCACTAATGAAAAACTGTTTTTT; CDR3: CASSPGTGTNEKLFF
V: TRBV5-4; size: few; D: .; J: TRBJ2-7; DNA: TGTGCCAGCAGCTCCCGCTACGAGCAGTACTTC; CDR3: CASSSRYEQYF
V: TRBV6-6; size: .; D: .; J: TRBJ2-2; DNA: TGTGCCAGCAGTTTTAGCGCCGGGGAGCTGTTTTTT; CDR3: CASSFSAGELFF
V: TRBV28; size: once; D: .; J: TRBJ2-5; DNA: TGTGCCAGCAGTTATGGATCCGGGGTGCGAGAGACCCAGTACTTC; CDR3: CASSYGSGVRETQYF
V: TRBV6-5; size: .; D: TRBD2; J: TRBJ2-7; DNA: TGTGCCAGCAGCCCCCTGGGGGGGCGGGGGGAAGGGTACTTC; CDR3: CASSPLGGRGEGYF
V: TRBV7-9; size: .; D: .; J: TRBJ2-1; DNA: TGTGCCGGGGGGGGCGGAGGGCCCTTCAATGAGCAGTTCTTC; CDR3: CAGGGGGPFNEQFF
V: TRBV6-5; size: .; D: .; J: TRBJ2-7; DNA: TGTGCCAGCTCGACTCCCTACGAGCAGTACTTC; CDR3: CASSTPYEQYF
V: TRBV7-9; size: .; D: .; J: TRBJ2-7; DNA: TGTGCCAGCAGCTTAGGAGAATTGGTGAAGCAGTACTTC; CDR3: CASSLGELVKQYF
V: TRBV18; size: .; D: .; J: TRBJ1-1; DNA: TGTGCCAGCTCACAAAGGGGAACTGAAGCTTTCTTT; CDR3: CASSQRGTEAFF
V: TRBV28; size: .; D: .; J: TRBJ1-5; DNA: TGTGCCGCGGGGGCAGGGCTTAGCAATCAGCCCCAGCATTTT; CDR3: CAAGAGLSNQPQHF
V: TRBV6-6; size: .; D: TRBD2; J: TRBJ2-7; DNA: TGTGCCAGCAGCCTCCAAGCGGGGGGTTTCGAGCAGTACTTC; CDR3: CASSLQAGGFEQYF
V: TRBV6-1; size: few; D: .; J: TRBJ1-1; DNA: TGTGCCAGCAGTTGGAATACAGCGAACACTGAAGCTTTCTTT; CDR3: CASSWNTANTEAFF
V: TRBV5-6; size: .; D: TRBD1; J: TRBJ1-2; DNA: TGTGCCAGCAGCCGCCGACAGGGTCGTGGCTACACCTTC; CDR3: CASSRRQGRGYTF
V: TRBV7-2; size: .; D: TRBD1; J: TRBJ2-7; DNA: TGTGCCAGCAGCTCTTACCGGGACAGGGGGCGCGAGCAGTACTTC; CDR3: CASSSYRDRGREQYF
V: TRBV19; size: .; D: TRBD1; J: TRBJ2-7; DNA: TGTGCCAGTCACAGGGGGCCCTGTAGCTCCTACGAGCAGTACTTC; CDR3: CASHRGPCSSYEQYF
V: TRBV5-4; size: .; D: TRBD1; J: TRBJ1-2; DNA: TGTGCCAGCAGCCGACAGGGGCTGGATGGCTACACCTTC; CDR3: CASSRQGLDGYTF
V: TRBV13; size: .; D: TRBD1; J: TRBJ2-7; DNA: TGTGCCAGCAGGCGACAGGGGGCCCACGAGCAGTACTTC; CDR3: CASRRQGAHEQYF